This T cell receptor beta chain is from a study of CD8 T cells in ankylosing spondylitis. Overall study findings and caveats: About 8 highly homologous variants made up a TCR beta motif that seemed to typify ankylosing spondylitis blood. Past studies reported some motif variants in reactive arthritis synovial fluid and blood. The disease-linked clones had a CD8+ phenotype and low blood frequencies.

About this clonotype: Its target is unknown.

TCRdb re-derived calls from the 5' RACE reads in MiXCR, one entry per CDR3 protein. This table holds roughly 450,000 distinct CDR3 sequences, approximately 26% found once. The V gene's germline CDR1 is DFQATT and CDR2 SNEGSKA (reference sequence). CDR3 length: 14 residues. V lost 1 base to trimming and J lost 0 bases, with 9 bases between them. The sequence was collected from a male donor with ankylosing spondylitis. The V gene is TRBV20-1, the J gene TRBJ1-1, with no clear D. Sequenced material: blood, either unsorted or a sorted T cell fraction (not recorded which). CDR3 sequence reads: CSARVPVMNTEAFF. The CDR3 coding sequence is TGCAGTGCTAGAGTTCCCGTGATGAACACTGAAGCTTTCTTT.